Ten or more counts support the clone carrying this T cell receptor beta chain. Its antigen is not identified. Deletions cut 6 bases from V and 0 bases from J, with 12 bases between. The CDR3 runs to 15 residues. Germline-derived CDR1 and CDR2 are SGHTA and FQGTGA. The study made its TCR cDNA through 5'RACE template switching. That step introduced a universal primer site along with UMIs. MiXCR, applied by TCRdb to the 5' RACE reads, yields one record per CDR3 protein. The table lists a few hundred thousand distinct CDR3 sequences, about 3% of them singletons. The record originates from a study of T cells after yellow fever vaccination. Overall study findings and caveats: Peaking on day 5 versus 15, the secondary response was faster but weaker. Post-booster repertoires again held most primary-vaccination clones (about 95% CD4, just under 90% CD8).

The receptor was derived from a man between 18 and 29 years old who received the YFV17D yellow fever vaccine. The chain joins TRBV7-3 to TRBJ1-3; possibly TRBD1 for D (5 bases). The sample here was CD4+ T cells sorted from PBMCs, taken 10 days after the yellow fever booster vaccination. The CDR3 region is CASSPSGSSGNTIYF. Written as DNA, the CDR3 is TGTGCCAGCAGTCCATCAGGGAGCTCTGGAAACACCATATATTTT.